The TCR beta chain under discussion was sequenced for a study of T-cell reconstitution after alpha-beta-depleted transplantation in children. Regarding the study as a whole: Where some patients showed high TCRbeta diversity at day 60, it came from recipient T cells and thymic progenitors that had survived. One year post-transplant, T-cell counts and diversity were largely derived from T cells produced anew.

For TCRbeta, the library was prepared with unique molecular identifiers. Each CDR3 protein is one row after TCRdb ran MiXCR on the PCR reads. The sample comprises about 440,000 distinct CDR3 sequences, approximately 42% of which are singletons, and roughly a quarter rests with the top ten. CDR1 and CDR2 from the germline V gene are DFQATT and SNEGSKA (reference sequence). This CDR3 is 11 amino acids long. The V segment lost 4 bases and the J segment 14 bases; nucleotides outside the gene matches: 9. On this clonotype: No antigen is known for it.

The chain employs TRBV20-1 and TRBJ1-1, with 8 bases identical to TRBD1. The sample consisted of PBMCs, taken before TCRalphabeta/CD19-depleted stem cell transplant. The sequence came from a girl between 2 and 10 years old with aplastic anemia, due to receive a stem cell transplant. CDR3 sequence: CSATGQAMVFF. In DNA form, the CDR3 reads TGCAGTGCTACGGGACAGGCTATGGTCTTCTTT.